This T cell receptor beta chain stems from a study of blood T cell repertoires in COVID-19. Study information: Specimens from acute and convalescent COVID-19 originated in the United States, Italy and Spain.

The CDR3 length is 13 residues. The V gene's germline CDR1 is MNHNS and CDR2 SASEGT. The V end was cut by 2 bases, the J end by 8 bases, with 12 bases between. Per the original methods: Scientists estimated how many nucleated cells there were by amplifying reference gene primers. TCRdb's copy holds only in-frame clones and misses some; the assay was immunoSEQ multiplex PCR. Clonal size and the V and J genes are those of that table, whereas D and trimming came from the DNA. This table has 200,000 to 300,000 clones, around 81% appearing once. The chain couples TRBV6-1 to TRBJ1-1, with unresolved D. Sequencing used peripheral blood. The source of this sequence is a woman aged 60-70 years with active or convalescent COVID-19. As DNA, the CDR3 is TGTGCCAGCAGTGAACCCTACGGAGGGGAAGCTTTCTTT. Protein product: CASSEPYGGEAFF.